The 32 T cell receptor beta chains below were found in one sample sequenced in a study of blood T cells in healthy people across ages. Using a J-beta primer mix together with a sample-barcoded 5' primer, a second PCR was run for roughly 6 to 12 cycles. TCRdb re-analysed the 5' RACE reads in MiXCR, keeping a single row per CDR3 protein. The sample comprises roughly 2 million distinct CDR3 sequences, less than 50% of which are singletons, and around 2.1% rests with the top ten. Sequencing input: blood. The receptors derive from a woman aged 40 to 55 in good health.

The CDR3 DNA is TGCAGTGCTTACTCCGGACTAGCGGTGGACCTTTTCCGAGAGACCCAGTACTTC. Protein product: CSAYSGLAVDLFRETQYF. The chain employs TRBV20-1 and TRBJ2-5; 10 nucleotides line up with TRBD2. Germline V gene data show CDR1 as DFQATT and CDR2 as SNEGSKA (reference sequence). Unmatched junction bases numbered 19, after V lost 5 bases and J lost 4 bases. The CDR3 sequence is 18 residues long.

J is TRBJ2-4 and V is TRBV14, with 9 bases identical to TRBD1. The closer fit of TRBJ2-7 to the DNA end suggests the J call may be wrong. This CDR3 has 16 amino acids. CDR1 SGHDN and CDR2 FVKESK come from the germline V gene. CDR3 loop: CASSQGPPDRGHEQYF. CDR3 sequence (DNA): TGTGCCAGCAGCCAAGGACCCCCGGACAGGGGCCACGAGCAGTACTTC.

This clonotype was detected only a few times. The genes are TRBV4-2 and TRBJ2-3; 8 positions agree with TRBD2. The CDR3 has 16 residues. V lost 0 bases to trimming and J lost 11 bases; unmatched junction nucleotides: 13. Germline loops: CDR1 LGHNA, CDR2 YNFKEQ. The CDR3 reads CASSQEMGRGDRVQYF. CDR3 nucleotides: TGTGCCAGCAGCCAAGAGATGGGGCGGGGGGACCGTGTGCAGTATTTT.

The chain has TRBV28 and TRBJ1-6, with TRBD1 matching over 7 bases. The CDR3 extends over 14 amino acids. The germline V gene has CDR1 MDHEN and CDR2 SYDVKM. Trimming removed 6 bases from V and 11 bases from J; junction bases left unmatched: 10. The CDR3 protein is CASRLQGPRAPLHF. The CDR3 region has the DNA TGTGCCAGCAGATTACAGGGGCCGCGGGCACCCCTCCACTTT.

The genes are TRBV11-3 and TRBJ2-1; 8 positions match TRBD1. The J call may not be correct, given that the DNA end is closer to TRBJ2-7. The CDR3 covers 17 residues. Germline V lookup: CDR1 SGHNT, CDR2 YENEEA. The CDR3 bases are TGTGCCAGCAGCTTAGACACCGGGACAGGCTCCTACAATGAGCAGTACTTC. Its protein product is CASSLDTGTGSYNEQYF.

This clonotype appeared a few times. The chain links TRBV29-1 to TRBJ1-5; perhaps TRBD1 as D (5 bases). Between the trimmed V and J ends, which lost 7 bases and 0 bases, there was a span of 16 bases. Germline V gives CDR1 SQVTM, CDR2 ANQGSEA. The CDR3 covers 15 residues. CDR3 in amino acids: CSAVAGVDSNQPQHF. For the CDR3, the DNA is TGCAGCGCCGTGGCGGGGGTCGATAGCAATCAGCCCCAGCATTTT.

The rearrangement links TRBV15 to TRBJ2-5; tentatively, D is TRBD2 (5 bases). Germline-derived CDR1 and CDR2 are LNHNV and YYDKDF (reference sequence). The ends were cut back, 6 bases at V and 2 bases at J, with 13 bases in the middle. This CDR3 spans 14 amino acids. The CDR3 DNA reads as TGTGCCACCAGTGGCCTAGCTCGACAAGAGACCCAGTACTTC. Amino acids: CATSGLARQETQYF. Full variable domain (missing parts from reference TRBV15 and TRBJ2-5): DAMVIQNPRYQVTQFGKPVTLSCSQTLNHNVMYWYQQKSSQAPKLLFHYYDKDFNNEADTPDNFQSRRPNTSFCFLDIRSPGLGDTAMYLCATSGLARQETQYFGPGTRLLVL.

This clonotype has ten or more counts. For the CDR3, the DNA is TGTGCCAGCAGCTTACTAAACTATGGCTACACCTTC. Amino acid sequence: CASSLLNYGYTF. The J gene is TRBJ1-2, the V gene TRBV7-2; unclear D gene. This CDR3 has 12 amino acids. Trimming stripped 2 bases from V and 2 bases from J, with 3 bases between. Germline values: CDR1 SGHTA, CDR2 FQGNSA.

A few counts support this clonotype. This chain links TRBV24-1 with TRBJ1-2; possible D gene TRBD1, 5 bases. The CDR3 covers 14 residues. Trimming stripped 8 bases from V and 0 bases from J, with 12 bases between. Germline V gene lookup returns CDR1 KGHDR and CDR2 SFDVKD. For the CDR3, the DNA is TGTGCCACCAACTCCGGACACTCTAACTATGGCTACACCTTC. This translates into CATNSGHSNYGYTF.

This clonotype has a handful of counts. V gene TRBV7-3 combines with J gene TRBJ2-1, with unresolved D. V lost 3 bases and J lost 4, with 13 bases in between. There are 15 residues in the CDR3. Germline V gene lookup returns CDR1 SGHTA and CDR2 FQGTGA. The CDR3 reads CASSLDGSRYNEQFF. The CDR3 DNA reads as TGTGCCAGCAGCTTGGACGGAAGCAGGTACAATGAGCAGTTCTTC.

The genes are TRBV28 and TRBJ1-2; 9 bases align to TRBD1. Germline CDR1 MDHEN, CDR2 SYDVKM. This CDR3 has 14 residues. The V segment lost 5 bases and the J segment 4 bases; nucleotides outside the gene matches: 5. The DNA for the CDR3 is TGTGCCAGCAGTACCCAGGACAGGGGCTATGGCTACACCTTC. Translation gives CASSTQDRGYGYTF.

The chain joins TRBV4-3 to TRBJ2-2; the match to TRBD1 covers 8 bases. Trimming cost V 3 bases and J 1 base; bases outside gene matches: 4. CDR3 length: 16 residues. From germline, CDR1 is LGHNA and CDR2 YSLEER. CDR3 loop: CASSHGTGLNTGELFF. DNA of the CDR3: TGCGCCAGCAGCCACGGGACAGGCTTGAACACCGGGGAGCTGTTTTTT.

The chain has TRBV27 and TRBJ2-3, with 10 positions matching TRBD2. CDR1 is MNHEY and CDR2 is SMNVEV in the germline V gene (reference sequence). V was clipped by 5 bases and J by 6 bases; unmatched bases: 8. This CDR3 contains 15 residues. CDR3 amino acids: CASSNPAGGLDTQYF. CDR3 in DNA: TGTGCCAGCAGTAACCCAGCGGGGGGGCTCGATACGCAGTATTTT.

The CDR3 DNA is TGTGCCAGCAGTTCCCCGTCCGGGGCCCATTACGAGCAGTACTTC. This gives the protein CASSSPSGAHYEQYF. The rearrangement links TRBV6-5 to TRBJ2-7, with D perhaps TRBD1 or TRBD2 (5 bases each). V was clipped by 4 bases and J by 4 bases, with 17 bases between them. Germline CDR1 and CDR2: MNHEY and SVGAGI. The CDR3 extends over 15 amino acids.

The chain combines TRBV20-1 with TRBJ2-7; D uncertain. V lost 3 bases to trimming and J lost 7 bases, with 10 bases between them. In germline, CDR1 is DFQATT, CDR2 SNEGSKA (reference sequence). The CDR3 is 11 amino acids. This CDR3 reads CSASGPREQYF. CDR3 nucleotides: TGCAGTGCTAGTGGGCCGCGGGAGCAGTACTTC.

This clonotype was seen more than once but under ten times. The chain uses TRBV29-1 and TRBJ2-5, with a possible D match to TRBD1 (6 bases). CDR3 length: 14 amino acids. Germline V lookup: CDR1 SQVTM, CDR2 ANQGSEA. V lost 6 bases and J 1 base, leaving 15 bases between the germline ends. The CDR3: CSVGALGLQETQYF. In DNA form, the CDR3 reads TGCAGCGTGGGGGCCCTGGGGCTCCAAGAGACCCAGTACTTC.

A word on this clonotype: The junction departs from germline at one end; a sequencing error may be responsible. CDR3 amino acids: CAGSPRGGPYNEQFF. The CDR3, as DNA: TGTGCCGGCAGCCCCCGGGGGGGACCCTACAATGAGCAGTTCTTC. The V gene is TRBV13, the J gene TRBJ2-1; 8 bases align to TRBD2. The length of the CDR3 is 15 residues. Per the germline V gene, CDR1 is PRHDT and CDR2 is FYEKMQ (reference sequence).

The CDR3, as DNA: TGTGCCACCAGCAATCGGGTGGGGCTATACAATGAGCAGTTCTTC. Translated: CATSNRVGLYNEQFF. This chain joins TRBV15 and TRBJ2-1, with D perhaps matching TRBD1 (5 bases). Germline-derived CDR1 and CDR2 are LNHNV and YYDKDF (reference sequence). V dropped 4 bases and J dropped 4 bases, with 14 bases sitting between them. The CDR3 consists of 15 residues.

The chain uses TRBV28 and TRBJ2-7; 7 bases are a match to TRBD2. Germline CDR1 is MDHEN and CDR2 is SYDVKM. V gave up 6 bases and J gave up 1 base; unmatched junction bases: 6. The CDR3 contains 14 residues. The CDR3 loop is CASRGGGASYEQYF. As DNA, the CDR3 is TGTGCCAGCAGGGGCGGGGGAGCTTCCTACGAGCAGTACTTC. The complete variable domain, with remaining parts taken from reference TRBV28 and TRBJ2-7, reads DVKVTQSSRYLVKRTGEKVFLECVQDMDHENMFWYRQDPGLGLRLIYFSYDVKMKEKGDIPEGYSVSREKKERFSLILESASTNQTSMYLCASRGGGASYEQYFGPGTRLTVT.

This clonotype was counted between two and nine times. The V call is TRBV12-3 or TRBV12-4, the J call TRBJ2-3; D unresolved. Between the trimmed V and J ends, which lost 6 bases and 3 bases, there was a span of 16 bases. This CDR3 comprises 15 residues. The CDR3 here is CASSQIGLGTDTQYF. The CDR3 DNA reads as TGTGCCAGCAGCCAGATAGGATTGGGGACAGATACGCAGTATTTT.

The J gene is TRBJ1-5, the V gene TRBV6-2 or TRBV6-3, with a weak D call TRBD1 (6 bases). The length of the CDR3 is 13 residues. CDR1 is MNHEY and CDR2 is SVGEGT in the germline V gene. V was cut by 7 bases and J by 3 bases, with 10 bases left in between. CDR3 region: CASNRGHNQPQHF. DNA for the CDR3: TGTGCCAGCAACCGGGGGCACAATCAGCCCCAGCATTTT.

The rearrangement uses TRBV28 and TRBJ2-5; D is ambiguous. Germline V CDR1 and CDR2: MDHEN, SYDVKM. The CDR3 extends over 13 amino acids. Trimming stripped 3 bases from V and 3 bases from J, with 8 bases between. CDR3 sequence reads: CASSFAREETQYF. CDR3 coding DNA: TGTGCCAGCAGTTTTGCGAGAGAAGAGACCCAGTACTTC.

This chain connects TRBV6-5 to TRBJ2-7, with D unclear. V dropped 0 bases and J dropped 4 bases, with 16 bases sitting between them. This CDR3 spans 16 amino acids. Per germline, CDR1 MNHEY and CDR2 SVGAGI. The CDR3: CASSYSVDAKDYEQYF. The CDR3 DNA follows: TGTGCCAGCAGTTACTCGGTGGATGCTAAGGATTACGAGCAGTACTTC.

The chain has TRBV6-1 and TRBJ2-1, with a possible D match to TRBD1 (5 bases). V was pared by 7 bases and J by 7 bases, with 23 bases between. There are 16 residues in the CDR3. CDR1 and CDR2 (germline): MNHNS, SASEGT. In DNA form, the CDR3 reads TGTGCCAGCACCCTAAGGGGTAGCTACCAAATTAATGAGCAGTTCTTC. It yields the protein CASTLRGSYQINEQFF.

The CDR3 here is CASSQARAGYEQYF. Written as DNA, the CDR3 is TGTGCCAGCAGCCAAGCGCGGGCGGGCTACGAGCAGTACTTC. This rearrangement joins TRBV3-1 to TRBJ2-7, with a possible D match to TRBD2 (5 bases). Trimming took off 1 base at V and 3 bases at J, with 10 bases between the two ends. Germline lookup yields CDR1 LGHDT and CDR2 YNNKEL (reference sequence). The CDR3 sequence is 14 residues long.

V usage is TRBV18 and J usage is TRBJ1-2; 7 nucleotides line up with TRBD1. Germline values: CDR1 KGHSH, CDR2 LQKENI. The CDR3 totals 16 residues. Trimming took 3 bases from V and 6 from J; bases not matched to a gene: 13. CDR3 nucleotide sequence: TGTGCCAGCTCACCGATAGGGGGCGGTTCGACTGATGGCTACACCTTC. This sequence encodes CASSPIGGGSTDGYTF.

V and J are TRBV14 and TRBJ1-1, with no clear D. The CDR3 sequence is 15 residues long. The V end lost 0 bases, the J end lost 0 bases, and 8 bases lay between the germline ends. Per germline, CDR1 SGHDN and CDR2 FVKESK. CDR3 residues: CASSQEWAVNTEAFF. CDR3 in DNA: TGTGCCAGCAGCCAAGAATGGGCAGTGAACACTGAAGCTTTCTTT.

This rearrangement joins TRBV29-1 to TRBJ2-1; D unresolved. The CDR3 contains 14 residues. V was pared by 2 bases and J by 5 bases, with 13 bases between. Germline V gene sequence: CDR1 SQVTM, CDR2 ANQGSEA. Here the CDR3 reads CSVEKARTNNEQFF. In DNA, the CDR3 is TGCAGCGTTGAAAAAGCCCGGACGAACAATGAGCAGTTCTTC.

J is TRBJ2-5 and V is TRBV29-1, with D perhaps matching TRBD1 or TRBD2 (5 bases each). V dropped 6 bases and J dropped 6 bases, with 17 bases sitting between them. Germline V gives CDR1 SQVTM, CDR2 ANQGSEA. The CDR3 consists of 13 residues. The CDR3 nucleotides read TGCAGCGTGGCCCCGGGGACGCCACAGACCCAGTACTTC. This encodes CSVAPGTPQTQYF. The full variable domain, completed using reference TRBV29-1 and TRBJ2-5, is SAVISQKPSRDICQRGTSLTIQCQVDSQVTMMFWYRQQPGQSLTLIATANQGSEATYESGFVIDKFPISRPNLTFSTLTVSNMSPEDSSIYLCSVAPGTPQTQYFGPGTRLLVL.

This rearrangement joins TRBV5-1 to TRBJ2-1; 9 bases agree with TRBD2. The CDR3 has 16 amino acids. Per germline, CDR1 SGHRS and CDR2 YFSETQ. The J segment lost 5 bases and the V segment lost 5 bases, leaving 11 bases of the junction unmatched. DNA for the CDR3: TGCGCCAGCAGGGGCCTAGCGGGGTTTGGCGACAATGAGCAGTTCTTC. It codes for CASRGLAGFGDNEQFF.

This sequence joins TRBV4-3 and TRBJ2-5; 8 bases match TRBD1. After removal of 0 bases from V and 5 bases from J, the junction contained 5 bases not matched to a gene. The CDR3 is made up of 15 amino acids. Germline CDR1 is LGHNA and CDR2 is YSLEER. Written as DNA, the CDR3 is TGCGCCAGCAGCCAAGAACCAGGGGGCTGGGAGACCCAGTACTTC. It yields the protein CASSQEPGGWETQYF.

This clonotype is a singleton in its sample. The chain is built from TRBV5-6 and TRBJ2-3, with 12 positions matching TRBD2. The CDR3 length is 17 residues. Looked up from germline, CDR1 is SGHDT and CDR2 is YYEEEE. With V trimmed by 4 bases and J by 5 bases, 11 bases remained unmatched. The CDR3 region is CASSRRTSGEWIDTQYF. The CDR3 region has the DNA TGTGCCAGCAGCCGAAGGACTAGCGGGGAGTGGATAGATACGCAGTATTTT. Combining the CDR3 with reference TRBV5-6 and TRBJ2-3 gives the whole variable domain DAGVTQSPTHLIKTRGQQVTLRCSPKSGHDTVSWYQQALGQGPQFIFQYYEEEERQRGNFPDRFSGHQFPNYSSELNVNALLLGDSALYLCASSRRTSGEWIDTQYFGPGTRLTVL.